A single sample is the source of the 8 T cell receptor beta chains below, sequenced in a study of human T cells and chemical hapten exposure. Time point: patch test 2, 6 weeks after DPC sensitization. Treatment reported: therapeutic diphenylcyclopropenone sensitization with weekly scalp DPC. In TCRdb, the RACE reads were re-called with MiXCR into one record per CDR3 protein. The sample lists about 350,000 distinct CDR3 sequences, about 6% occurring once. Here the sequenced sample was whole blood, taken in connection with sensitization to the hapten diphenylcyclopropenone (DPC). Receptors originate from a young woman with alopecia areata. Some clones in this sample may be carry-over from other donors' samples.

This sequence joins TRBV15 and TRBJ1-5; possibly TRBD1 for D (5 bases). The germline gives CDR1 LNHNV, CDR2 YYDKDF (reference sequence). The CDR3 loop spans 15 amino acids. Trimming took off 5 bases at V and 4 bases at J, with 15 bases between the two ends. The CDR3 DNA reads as TGTGCCACCAGCGGGCCTGGGGGGACTAATCAGCCCCAGCATTTT. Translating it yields CATSGPGGTNQPQHF.

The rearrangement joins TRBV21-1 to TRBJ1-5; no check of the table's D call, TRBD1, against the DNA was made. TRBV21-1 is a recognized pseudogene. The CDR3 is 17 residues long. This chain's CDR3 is CASNPTLTGYSNQPQHF. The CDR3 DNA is TGTGCCAGCAACCCTACCCTTACAGGGTATAGCAATCAGCCCCAGCATTTT.

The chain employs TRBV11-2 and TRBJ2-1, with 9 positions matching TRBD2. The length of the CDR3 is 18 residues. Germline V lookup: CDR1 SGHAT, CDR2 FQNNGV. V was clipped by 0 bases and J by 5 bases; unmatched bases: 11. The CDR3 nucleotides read TGTGCCAGCAGCTTAGATAGAAGTCGGCTAGCGGGGAACAATGAGCAGTTCTTC. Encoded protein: CASSLDRSRLAGNNEQFF.

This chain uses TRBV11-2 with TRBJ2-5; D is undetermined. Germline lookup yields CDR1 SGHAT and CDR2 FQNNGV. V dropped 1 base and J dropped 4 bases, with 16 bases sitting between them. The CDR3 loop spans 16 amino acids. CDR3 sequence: CASSLGSQAIPETQYF. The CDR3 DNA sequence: TGTGCCAGCAGCTTAGGTTCTCAGGCTATCCCAGAGACCCAGTACTTC.

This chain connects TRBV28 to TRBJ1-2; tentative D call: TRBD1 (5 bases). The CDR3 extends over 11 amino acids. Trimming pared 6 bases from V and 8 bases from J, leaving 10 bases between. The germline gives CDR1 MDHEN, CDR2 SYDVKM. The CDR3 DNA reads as TGTGCCAGCAGGGAGAGGGACGGCTACACCTTC. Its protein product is CASRERDGYTF.

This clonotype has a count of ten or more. The CDR3 spells CASSLRVGEKLFF. The CDR3 DNA follows: TGCGCCAGCAGCTTGAGGGTAGGCGAAAAACTGTTTTTT. The rearrangement uses TRBV5-1 and TRBJ1-4; D unresolved. Trimming took 1 base from V and 8 from J, leaving 9 bases between them. The CDR3 has 13 residues. Germline assignment: CDR1 SGHRS and CDR2 YFSETQ. Using reference TRBV5-1 and TRBJ1-4 for the parts outside the CDR3, the full variable domain is KAGVTQTPRYLIKTRGQQVTLSCSPISGHRSVSWYQQTPGQGLQFLFEYFSETQRNKGNFPGRFSGRQFSNSRSEMNVSTLELGDSALYLCASSLRVGEKLFFGSGTQLSVL.

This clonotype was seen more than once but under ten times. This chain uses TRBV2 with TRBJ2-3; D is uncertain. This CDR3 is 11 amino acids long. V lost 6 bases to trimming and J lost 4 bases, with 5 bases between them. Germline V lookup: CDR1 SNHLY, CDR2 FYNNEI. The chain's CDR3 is CASRAPDTQYF. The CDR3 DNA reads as TGTGCCAGCAGGGCGCCAGATACGCAGTATTTT.

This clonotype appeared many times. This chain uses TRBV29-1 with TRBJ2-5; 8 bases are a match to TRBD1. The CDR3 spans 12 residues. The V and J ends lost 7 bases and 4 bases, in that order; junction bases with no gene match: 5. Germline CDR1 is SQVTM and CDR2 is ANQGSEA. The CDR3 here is CSAGGAVETQYF. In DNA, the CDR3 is TGCAGCGCAGGGGGCGCGGTAGAGACCCAGTACTTC.